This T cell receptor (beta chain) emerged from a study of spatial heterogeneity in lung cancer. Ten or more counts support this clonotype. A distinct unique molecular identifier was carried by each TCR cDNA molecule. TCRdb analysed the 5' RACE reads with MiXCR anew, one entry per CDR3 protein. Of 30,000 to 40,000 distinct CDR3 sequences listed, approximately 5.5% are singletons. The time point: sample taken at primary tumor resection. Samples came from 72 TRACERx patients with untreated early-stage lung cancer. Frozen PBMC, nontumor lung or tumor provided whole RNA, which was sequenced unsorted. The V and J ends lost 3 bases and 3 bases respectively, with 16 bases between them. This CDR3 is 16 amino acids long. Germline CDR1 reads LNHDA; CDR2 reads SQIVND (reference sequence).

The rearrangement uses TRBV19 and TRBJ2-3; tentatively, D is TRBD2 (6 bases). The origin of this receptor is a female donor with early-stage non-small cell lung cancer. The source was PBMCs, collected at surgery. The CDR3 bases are TGTGCCAGTAGTATGCCTTCCGGGGGAGGTACAGATACGCAGTATTTT. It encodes CASSMPSGGGTDTQYF.